This T cell receptor (beta chain) originates from a study of T cell changes during pregnancy in multiple sclerosis. The CDR3 is 15 residues long. V lost 1 base, J lost 4 bases, and 3 bases stayed unmatched. Germline V gives CDR1 LGHNA, CDR2 YSLEER. The table came from immunoSEQ multiplex PCR; TCRdb's copy has only in-frame clones and leaves some out. Among 55,000 to 95,000 clones listed, approximately 90% were seen once. The V and J genes are TRBV4-3 and TRBJ2-3, with TRBD2 matching over 9 bases. Sequences were derived from peripheral blood, sampled in the second trimester of pregnancy. This clonotype originated in a female donor in good health, enrolled as a control in a pregnancy study. The CDR3 nucleotides are TGCGCCAGCAGCCAAGGGGGACTAGCTGCAGATACGCAGTATTTT. Protein product: CASSQGGLAADTQYF.